Presented here are 16 T cell receptor beta chains from one specimen sequenced in a study of blood T cells in healthy people across ages. The use of a sample-barcoded 5' primer and a J-beta primer mix characterized a second PCR of about 7 to 12 cycles. TCRdb analysed the 5' RACE reads with MiXCR anew, one entry per CDR3 protein. This sample has hundreds of thousands of distinct CDR3 sequences, with approximately 59% found just once. Input material: blood. Receptors were obtained from a man in his sixties in good health.

The chain couples TRBV11-2 to TRBJ2-7; D is possibly TRBD1 or TRBD2 (5 bases each). In germline, CDR1 is SGHAT, CDR2 FQNNGV. V was cut by 10 bases and J by 2 bases, with 9 bases left in between. This CDR3 region has 11 residues. CDR3 nucleotide sequence: TGTGCCATTCCGGGACCCTACGAGCAGTACTTC. Translation gives CAIPGPYEQYF. Together with reference TRBV11-2 and TRBJ2-7, the CDR3 gives the full variable domain: EAGVAQSPRYKIIEKRQSVAFWCNPISGHATLYWYQQILGQGPKLLIQFQNNGVVDDSQLPKDRFSAERLKGVDSTLKIQPAKLEDSAVYLCAIPGPYEQYFGPGTRLTVT.

V usage is TRBV6-1 and J usage is TRBJ2-1, with TRBD2 matching 13 bases. TRBJ2-7 matches the DNA end more closely, so the J call is doubtful. The CDR3 runs 16 residues. Germline lookup yields CDR1 MNHNS and CDR2 SASEGT. This CDR3 reads CASSASGTSGVNEQYF. CDR3 coding DNA: TGTGCCAGCAGTGCATCCGGGACTAGCGGGGTCAATGAGCAGTACTTC.

This chain links TRBV6-6 with TRBJ1-2; 7 bases are shared with TRBD1. V lost 5 bases, J lost 4 bases, and 10 bases stayed unmatched. This CDR3 has 15 amino acids. Germline CDR1 reads MNHNY; CDR2 reads SVGAGI (reference sequence). The CDR3: CASSAPWGQSYGYTF. Here the CDR3 DNA reads TGTGCCAGCAGTGCCCCGTGGGGACAGTCCTATGGCTACACCTTC.

The J gene is TRBJ2-2, the V gene TRBV6-6; TRBD1 matches at 7 bases. V lost 5 bases, J lost 2 bases, and 2 bases stayed unmatched. The CDR3 loop spans 14 amino acids. From germline, CDR1 is MNHNY and CDR2 SVGAGI (reference sequence). The CDR3 sequence: CASSKGANTGELFF. CDR3 in DNA: TGTGCCAGCAGTAAGGGGGCCAACACCGGGGAGCTGTTTTTT.

The genes are TRBV7-2 and TRBJ2-1; D may be TRBD2 (7 bases). Germline CDR1 is SGHTA and CDR2 is FQGNSA. The CDR3 consists of 15 residues. V was trimmed by 7 bases and J by 8 bases, leaving 21 bases between them. The CDR3: CASTLFGGQGDEQFF. The CDR3 nucleotides read TGTGCCAGCACCCTCTTCGGGGGGCAAGGCGATGAGCAGTTCTTC.

This clonotype has ten or more counts. This chain links TRBV4-1 with TRBJ2-7, with 9 positions matching TRBD1. The germline V gene has CDR1 MGHRA and CDR2 YSYEKL. This CDR3 contains 14 residues. Trimming removed 4 bases from V and 1 base from J; junction bases left unmatched: 2. The CDR3 spells CASSRDRGSYEQYF. For the CDR3, the DNA is TGCGCCAGCAGCCGAGACAGGGGGTCCTACGAGCAGTACTTC.

The chain uses TRBV12-3 or TRBV12-4 and TRBJ2-7, with unresolved D. The CDR3 has 12 amino acids. V lost 8 bases and J lost 2, with 10 bases in between. CDR3 region: CASAPRPYEQYF. CDR3 DNA: TGTGCCAGCGCGCCTCGTCCCTACGAGCAGTACTTC.

This clonotype has only one observation. One end of the junction does not line up with germline, which may come from a read error. The V call is TRBV7-2, the J call TRBJ2-1; possibly TRBD1 for D (5 bases). The CDR3 extends over 15 amino acids. The germline gives CDR1 SGHTA, CDR2 FQGNSA. CDR3 region: CASSFRQSVYSEQFF. The CDR3 DNA is TGTGCCAGCAGCTTTCGACAGTCGGTCTACAGTGAGCAGTTCTTC.

A single count supports this clonotype. This chain joins TRBV7-2 and TRBJ1-2; 10 positions match TRBD1. After removal of 5 bases from V and 4 bases from J, the junction contained 7 bases not matched to a gene. Germline V CDR1 and CDR2: SGHTA, FQGNSA. This CDR3 has 15 residues. CDR3 in amino acids: CASSGGQGPFYGYTF. In DNA form, the CDR3 reads TGTGCCAGCAGCGGGGGACAGGGGCCATTCTATGGCTACACCTTC.

The J gene is TRBJ1-1, the V gene TRBV4-1, with 8 bases matching TRBD1. Germline V gene lookup returns CDR1 MGHRA and CDR2 YSYEKL. The CDR3 covers 14 residues. The V segment lost 4 bases and the J segment 8 bases; nucleotides outside the gene matches: 9. Here the CDR3 reads CASSPGQGQLEAFF. The CDR3 bases are TGCGCCAGCAGCCCAGGACAGGGACAATTAGAAGCTTTCTTT.

The chain is built from TRBV18 and TRBJ2-2; 12 nucleotides align to TRBD2. There are 16 residues in the CDR3. Trimming removed 3 bases from V and 8 bases from J; junction bases left unmatched: 7. Germline assignment: CDR1 KGHSH and CDR2 LQKENI. CDR3 bases: TGTGCCAGCTCACCGCCACTAGCGGGGGGCACTGGGGAGCTGTTTTTT. This translates into CASSPPLAGGTGELFF. Drawing the rest from reference TRBV18 and TRBJ2-2, the complete variable domain is NAGVMQNPRHLVRRRGQEARLRCSPMKGHSHVYWYRQLPEEGLKFMVYLQKENIIDESGMPKERFSAEFPKEGPSILRIQQVVRGDSAAYFCASSPPLAGGTGELFFGEGSRLTVL.

The chain carries TRBV4-1 and TRBJ1-1, with D perhaps matching TRBD1 (5 bases). Between the trimmed V and J ends, which lost 0 bases and 1 base, there was a span of 15 bases. The CDR3 is 17 residues long. The germline V gene encodes CDR1 MGHRA and CDR2 YSYEKL. The DNA for the CDR3 is TGCGCCAGCAGCCAAGAAGGGGAGGTGTCTGGGAACACTGAAGCTTTCTTT. This sequence encodes CASSQEGEVSGNTEAFF.

The chain couples TRBV6-2 or TRBV6-3 to TRBJ2-1, with TRBD2 identical over 11 bases. Germline CDR1 reads MNHEY; CDR2 reads SVGEGT. The CDR3 covers 15 residues. With V trimmed by 4 bases and J by 9 bases, 8 bases remained unmatched. The DNA of the CDR3 is TGTGCCAGCAGTTTCCTACTAGCGGGGGAGGGTGAGCAGTTCTTC. Residues: CASSFLLAGEGEQFF.

As regards this clonotype: The junction differs from germline at one of its ends, possibly a read error. V gene TRBV7-2 combines with J gene TRBJ2-7; D is perhaps TRBD2 (6 bases). This CDR3 is 15 amino acids long. CDR1 and CDR2 (germline): SGHTA, FQGNSA. The CDR3 sequence: CATSLAFLGGYEQYF. The CDR3 region has the DNA TGTGCCACCAGCTTAGCTTTCCTGGGAGGCTACGAGCAGTACTTC.

The V call is TRBV6-2 or TRBV6-3, the J call TRBJ2-4, with D possibly called TRBD1 or TRBD2 (5 bases each). Trimming took 6 bases from V and 3 from J, leaving 15 bases between them. There are 15 residues in the CDR3. Germline CDR1 reads MNHEY; CDR2 reads SVGEGT. CDR3 nucleotides: TGTGCCAGCAGCGAGGTGGGGGTGGGCAAAAACATTCAGTACTTC. As protein: CASSEVGVGKNIQYF.

V usage is TRBV20-1 and J usage is TRBJ2-4, with TRBD1 matching over 9 bases. V gave up 6 bases and J gave up 8 bases; unmatched junction bases: 14. The CDR3 length is 15 residues. Germline CDR1 is DFQATT and CDR2 is SNEGSKA (reference sequence). In nucleotides, the CDR3 is TGCAGTGCGACTCCCCCGGGACAGGGAACGGACATTCAGTACTTC. Its translation is CSATPPGQGTDIQYF.